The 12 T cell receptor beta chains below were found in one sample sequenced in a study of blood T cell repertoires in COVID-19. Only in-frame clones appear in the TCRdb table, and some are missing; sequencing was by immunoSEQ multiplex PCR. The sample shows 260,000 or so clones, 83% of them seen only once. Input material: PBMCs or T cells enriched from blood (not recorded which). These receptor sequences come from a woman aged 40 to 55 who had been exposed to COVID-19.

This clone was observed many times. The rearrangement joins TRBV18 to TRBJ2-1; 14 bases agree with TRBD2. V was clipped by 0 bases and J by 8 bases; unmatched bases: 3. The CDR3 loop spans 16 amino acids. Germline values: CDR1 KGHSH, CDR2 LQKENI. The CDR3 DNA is TGTGCCAGCTCACCACCGACTAGCGGGGGGGCCTATGAGCAGTTCTTC. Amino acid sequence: CASSPPTSGGAYEQFF.

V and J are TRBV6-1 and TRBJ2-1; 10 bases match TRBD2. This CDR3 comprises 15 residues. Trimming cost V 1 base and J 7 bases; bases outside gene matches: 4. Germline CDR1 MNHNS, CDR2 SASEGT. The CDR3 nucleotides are TGTGCCAGCAGTGAAGTAGCGGGGGGTCCTAATGAGCAGTTCTTC. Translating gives CASSEVAGGPNEQFF.

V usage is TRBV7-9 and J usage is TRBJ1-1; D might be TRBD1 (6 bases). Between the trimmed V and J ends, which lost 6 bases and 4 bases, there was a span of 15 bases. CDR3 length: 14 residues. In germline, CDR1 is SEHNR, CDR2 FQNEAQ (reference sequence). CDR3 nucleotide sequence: TGTGCCAGCAGGGCCTTAGGGGGGGTCACTGAAGCTTTCTTT. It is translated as CASRALGGVTEAFF.

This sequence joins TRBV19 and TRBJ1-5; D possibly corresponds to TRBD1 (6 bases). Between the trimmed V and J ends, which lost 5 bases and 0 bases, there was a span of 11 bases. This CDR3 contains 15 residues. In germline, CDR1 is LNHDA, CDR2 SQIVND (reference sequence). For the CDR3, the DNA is TGTGCCAGTAGTGCCACAGGGTATAGCAATCAGCCCCAGCATTTT. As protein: CASSATGYSNQPQHF.

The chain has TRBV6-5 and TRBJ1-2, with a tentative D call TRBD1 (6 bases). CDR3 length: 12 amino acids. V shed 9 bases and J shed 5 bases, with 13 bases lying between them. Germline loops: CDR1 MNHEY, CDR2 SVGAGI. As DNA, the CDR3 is TGTGCCAGTACTCAAACAGGGTATGGCTACACCTTC. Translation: CASTQTGYGYTF.

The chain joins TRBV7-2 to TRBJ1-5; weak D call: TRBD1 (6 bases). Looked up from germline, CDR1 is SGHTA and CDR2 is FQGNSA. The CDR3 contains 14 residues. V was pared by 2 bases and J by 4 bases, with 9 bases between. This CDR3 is CASSLWGPNQPQHF. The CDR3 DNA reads TGTGCCAGCAGCTTATGGGGGCCAAATCAGCCCCAGCATTTT.

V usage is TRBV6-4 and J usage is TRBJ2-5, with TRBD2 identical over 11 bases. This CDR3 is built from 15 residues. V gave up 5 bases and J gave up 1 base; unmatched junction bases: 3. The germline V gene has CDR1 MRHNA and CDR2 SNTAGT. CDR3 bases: TGTGCCAGCAGTCCTAGCGGGGGGACCCAAGAGACCCAGTACTTC. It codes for CASSPSGGTQETQYF.

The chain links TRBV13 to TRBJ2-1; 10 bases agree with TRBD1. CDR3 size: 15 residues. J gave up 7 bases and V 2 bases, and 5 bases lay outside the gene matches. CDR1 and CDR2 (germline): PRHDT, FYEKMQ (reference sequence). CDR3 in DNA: TGTGCCAGCAGCTTAACCGGGACAGGGGCTAATGAGCAGTTCTTC. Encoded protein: CASSLTGTGANEQFF.

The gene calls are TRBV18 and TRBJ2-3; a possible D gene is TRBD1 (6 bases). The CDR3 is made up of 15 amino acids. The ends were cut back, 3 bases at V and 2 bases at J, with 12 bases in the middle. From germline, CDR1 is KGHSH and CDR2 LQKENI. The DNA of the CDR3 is TGTGCCAGCTCACCGCGACAGGCGATCACAGATACGCAGTATTTT. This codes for CASSPRQAITDTQYF.

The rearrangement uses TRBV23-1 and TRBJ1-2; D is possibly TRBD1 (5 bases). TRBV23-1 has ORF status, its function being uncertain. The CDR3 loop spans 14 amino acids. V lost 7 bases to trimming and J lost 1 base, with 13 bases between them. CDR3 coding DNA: TGCGCCAGCAATCACACGGACAATAACTATGGCTACACCTTC. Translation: CASNHTDNNYGYTF.

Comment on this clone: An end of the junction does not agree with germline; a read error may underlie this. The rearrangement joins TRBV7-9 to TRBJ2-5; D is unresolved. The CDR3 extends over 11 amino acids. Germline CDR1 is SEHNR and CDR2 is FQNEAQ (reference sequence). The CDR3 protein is CASSSARPPHF. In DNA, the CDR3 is TGTGCCAGCAGCTCGGCTAGGCCCCCACACTTC.

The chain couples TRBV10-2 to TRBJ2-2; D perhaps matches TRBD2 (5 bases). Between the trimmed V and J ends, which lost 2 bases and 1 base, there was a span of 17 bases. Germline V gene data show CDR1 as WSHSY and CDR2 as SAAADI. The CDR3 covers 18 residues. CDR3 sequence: CASSERGWLAMNTGELFF. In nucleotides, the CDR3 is TGCGCCAGCAGTGAGAGAGGGTGGTTAGCGATGAACACCGGGGAGCTGTTTTTT.